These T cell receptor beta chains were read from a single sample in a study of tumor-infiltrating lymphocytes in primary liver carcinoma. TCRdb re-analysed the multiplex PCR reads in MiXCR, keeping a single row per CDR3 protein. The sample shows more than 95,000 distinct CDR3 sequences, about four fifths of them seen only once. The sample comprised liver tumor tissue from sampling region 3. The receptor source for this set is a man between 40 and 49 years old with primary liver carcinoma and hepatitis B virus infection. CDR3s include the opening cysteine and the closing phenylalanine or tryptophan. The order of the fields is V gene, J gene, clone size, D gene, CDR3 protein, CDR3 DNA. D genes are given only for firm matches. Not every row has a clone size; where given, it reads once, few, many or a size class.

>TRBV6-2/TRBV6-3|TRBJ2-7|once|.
CASCYSIGGLGEQYF
TGTGCCAGCTGTTACTCAATTGGGGGCCTCGGTGAGCAGTACTTC
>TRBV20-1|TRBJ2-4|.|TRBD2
CSARDGVTGGFIQYF
TGCAGTGCTAGAGATGGGGTAACGGGAGGGTTCATTCAGTACTTC
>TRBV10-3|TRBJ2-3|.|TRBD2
CATGLAGAYTQYF
TGTGCCACTGGACTAGCGGGAGCATATACTCAGTATTTT
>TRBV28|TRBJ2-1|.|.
CASSSSIKVGETQFF
TGTGCCAGCAGTTCGAGCATAAAAGTAGGAGAGACCCAGTTCTTC
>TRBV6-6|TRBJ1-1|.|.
CASSYAENIEVFF
TGTGCCAGCAGTTACGCAGAGAACATTGAAGTTTTCTTT
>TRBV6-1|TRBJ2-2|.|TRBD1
CAISTGDSTGELFF
TGTGCCATCAGCACAGGGGATAGCACCGGGGAACTGTTTTTT
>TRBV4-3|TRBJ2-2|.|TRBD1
CAGSQVGGTGELSF
TGCGCCGGCAGCCAAGTAGGGGGCACCGGGGAGCTGTCTTTT
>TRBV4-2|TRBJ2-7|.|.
CASSQRTGNSYGQYF
TGTGCCAGCAGCCAACGGACGGGTAACTCCTACGGGCAGTACTTC
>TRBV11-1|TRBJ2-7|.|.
CASRGKRSYQYF
TGTGCCAGCAGGGGGAAGCGATCCTACCAGTATTTC
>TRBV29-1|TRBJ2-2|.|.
CSVEVLHSQITGELFF
TGCAGCGTTGAAGTACTGCACTCTCAGATCACCGGGGAGCTGTTTTTC
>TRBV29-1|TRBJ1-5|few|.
CSVDKGPYNQPQHF
TGCAGCGTTGATAAGGGACCCTACAATCAGCCCCAACATTTT